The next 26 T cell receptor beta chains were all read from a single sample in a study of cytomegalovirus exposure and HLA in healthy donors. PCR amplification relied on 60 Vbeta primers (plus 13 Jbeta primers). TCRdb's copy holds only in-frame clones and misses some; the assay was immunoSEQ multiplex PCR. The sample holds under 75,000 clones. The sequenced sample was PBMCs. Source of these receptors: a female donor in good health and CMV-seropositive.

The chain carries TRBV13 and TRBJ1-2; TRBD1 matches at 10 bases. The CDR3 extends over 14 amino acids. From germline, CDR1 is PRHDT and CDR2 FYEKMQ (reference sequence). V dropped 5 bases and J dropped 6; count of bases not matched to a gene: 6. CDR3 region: CASSTGQGVNGYTF. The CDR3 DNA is TGTGCCAGCAGCACAGGACAGGGGGTGAATGGCTACACCTTC. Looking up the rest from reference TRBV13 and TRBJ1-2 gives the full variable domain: AAGVIQSPRHLIKEKRETATLKCYPIPRHDTVYWYQQGPGQDPQFLISFYEKMQSDKGSIPDRFSAQQFSDYHSELNMSSLELGDSALYFCASSTGQGVNGYTFGSGTRLTVV.

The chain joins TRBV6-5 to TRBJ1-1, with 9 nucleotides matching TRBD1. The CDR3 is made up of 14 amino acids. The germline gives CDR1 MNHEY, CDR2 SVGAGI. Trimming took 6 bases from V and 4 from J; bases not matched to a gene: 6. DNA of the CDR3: TGTGCCAGCAGGGCCGGGACAGGGAGCACTGAAGCTTTCTTT. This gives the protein CASRAGTGSTEAFF.

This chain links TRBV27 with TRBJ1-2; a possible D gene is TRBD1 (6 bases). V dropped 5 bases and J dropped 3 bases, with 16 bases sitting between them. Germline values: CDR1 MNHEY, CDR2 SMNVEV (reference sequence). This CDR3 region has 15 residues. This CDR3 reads CASSPITGNDYGYTF. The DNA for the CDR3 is TGTGCCAGCAGTCCTATTACAGGGAATGACTATGGCTACACCTTC.

CDR3 DNA sequence: TGTGCCAGCAGTTTGAGACAGGGGAGCAATCAGCCCCAGCATTTT. Translation: CASSLRQGSNQPQHF. The V and J genes are TRBV27 and TRBJ1-5, with 8 nucleotides matching TRBD1. Germline CDR1 is MNHEY and CDR2 is SMNVEV (reference sequence). Trimming at V came to 3 bases and at J to 1 base, leaving 2 bases not matched to a gene. The CDR3 is made up of 15 amino acids.

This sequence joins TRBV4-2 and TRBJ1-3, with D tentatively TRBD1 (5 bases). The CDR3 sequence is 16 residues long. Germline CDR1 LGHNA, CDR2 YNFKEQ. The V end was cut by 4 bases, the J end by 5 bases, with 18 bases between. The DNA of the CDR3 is TGTGCCAGCAGCCGTCCGCAAGGGGATCGTAGAAACACCATATATTTT. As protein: CASSRPQGDRRNTIYF.

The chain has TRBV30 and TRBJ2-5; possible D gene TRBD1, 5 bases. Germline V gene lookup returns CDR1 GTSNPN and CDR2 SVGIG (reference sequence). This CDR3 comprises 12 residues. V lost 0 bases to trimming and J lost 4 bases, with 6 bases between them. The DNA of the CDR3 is TGTGCCTGGAGTGTTCAGGGAGAGACCCAGTACTTC. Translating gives CAWSVQGETQYF.

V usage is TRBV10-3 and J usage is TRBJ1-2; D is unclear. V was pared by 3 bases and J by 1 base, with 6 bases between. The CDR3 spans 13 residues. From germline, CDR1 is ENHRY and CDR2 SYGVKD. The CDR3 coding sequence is TGTGCCATCAGTGAAGAGGGTAACTATGGCTACACCTTC. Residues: CAISEEGNYGYTF.

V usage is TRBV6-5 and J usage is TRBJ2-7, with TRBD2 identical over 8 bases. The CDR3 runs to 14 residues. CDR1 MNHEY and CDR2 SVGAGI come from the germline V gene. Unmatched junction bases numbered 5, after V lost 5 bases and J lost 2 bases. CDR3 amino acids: CASSPSGSPYEQYF. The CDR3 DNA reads TGTGCCAGCAGTCCCAGCGGGAGCCCCTACGAGCAGTACTTC.

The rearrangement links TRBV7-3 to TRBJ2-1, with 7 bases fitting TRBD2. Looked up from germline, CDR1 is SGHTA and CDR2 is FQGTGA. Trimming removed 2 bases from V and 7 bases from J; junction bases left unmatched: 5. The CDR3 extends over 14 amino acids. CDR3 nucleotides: TGTGCCAGCAGCTTAGCGGGAGAGGGTAATGAGCAGTTCTTC. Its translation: CASSLAGEGNEQFF.

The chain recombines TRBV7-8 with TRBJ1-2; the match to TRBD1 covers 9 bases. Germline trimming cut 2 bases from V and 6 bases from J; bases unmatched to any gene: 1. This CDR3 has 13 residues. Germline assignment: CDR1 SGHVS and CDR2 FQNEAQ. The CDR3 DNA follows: TGTGCCAGCAGCTTACGGACAGGGGATGGCTACACCTTC. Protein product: CASSLRTGDGYTF.

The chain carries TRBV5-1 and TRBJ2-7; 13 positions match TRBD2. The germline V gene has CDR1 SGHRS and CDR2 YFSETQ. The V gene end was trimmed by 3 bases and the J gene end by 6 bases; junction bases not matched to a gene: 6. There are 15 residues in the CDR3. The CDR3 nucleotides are TGCGCCAGCAGCTATGGACTAGCGGGAGTTTCCGAGCAGTACTTC. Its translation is CASSYGLAGVSEQYF.

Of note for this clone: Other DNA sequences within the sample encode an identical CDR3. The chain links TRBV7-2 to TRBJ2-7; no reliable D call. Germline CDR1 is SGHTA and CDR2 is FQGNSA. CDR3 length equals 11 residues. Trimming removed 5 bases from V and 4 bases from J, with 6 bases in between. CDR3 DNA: TGTGCCAGCAGCCCCAGGTACGAGCAGTACTTC. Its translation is CASSPRYEQYF.

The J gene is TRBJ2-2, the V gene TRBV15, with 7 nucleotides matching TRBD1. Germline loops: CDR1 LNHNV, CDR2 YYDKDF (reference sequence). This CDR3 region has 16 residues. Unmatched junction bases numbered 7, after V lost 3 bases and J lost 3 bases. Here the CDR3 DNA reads TGTGCCACCAGCAGTTACGGGACAGATTACACCGGGGAGCTGTTTTTT. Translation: CATSSYGTDYTGELFF.

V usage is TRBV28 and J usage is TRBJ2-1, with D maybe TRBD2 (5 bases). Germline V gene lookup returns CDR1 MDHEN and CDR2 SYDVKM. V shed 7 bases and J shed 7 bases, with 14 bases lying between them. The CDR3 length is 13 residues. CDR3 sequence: CASISVRANEQFF. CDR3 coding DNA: TGTGCCAGCATAAGCGTGAGGGCGAATGAGCAGTTCTTC.

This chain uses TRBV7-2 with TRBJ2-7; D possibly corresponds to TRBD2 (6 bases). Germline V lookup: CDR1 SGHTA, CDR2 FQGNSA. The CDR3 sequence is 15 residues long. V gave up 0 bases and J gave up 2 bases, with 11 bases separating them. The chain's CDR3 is CASSLAGGAAYEQYF. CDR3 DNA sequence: TGTGCCAGCAGCTTAGCCGGCGGGGCGGCCTACGAGCAGTACTTC.

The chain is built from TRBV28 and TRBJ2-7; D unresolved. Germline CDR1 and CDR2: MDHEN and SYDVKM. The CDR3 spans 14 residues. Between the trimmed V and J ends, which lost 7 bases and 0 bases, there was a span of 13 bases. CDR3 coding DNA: TGTGCCAGCATCACGCCGAGAGGCTCCTACGAGCAGTACTTC. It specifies CASITPRGSYEQYF.

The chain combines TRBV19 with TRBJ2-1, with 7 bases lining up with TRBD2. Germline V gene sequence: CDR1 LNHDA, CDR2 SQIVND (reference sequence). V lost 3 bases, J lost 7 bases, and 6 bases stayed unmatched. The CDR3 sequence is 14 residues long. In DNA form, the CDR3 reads TGTGCCAGTAGTATGGCGGGAGCAGTAAATGAGCAGTTCTTC. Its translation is CASSMAGAVNEQFF.

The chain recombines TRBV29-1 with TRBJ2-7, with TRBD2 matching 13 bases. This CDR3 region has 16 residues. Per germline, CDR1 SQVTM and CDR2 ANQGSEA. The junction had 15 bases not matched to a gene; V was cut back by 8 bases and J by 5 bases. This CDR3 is CSTRLAGGVAADEQYF. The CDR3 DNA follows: TGCAGCACAAGACTAGCGGGAGGCGTCGCGGCAGACGAGCAGTACTTC.

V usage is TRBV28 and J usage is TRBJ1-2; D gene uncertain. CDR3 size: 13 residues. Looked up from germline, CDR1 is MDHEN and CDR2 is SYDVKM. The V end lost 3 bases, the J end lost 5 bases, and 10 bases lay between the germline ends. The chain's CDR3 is CASSLFSEYGYTF. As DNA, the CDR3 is TGTGCCAGCAGTTTGTTCTCGGAGTATGGCTACACCTTC.

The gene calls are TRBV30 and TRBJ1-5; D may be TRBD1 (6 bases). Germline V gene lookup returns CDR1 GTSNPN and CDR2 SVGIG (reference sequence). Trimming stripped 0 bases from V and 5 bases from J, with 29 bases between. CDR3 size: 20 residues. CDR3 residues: CAWSVRGLVRGVSLYQPQHF. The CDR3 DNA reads TGTGCCTGGAGTGTACGGGGGCTTGTTCGGGGGGTGAGTTTATATCAGCCCCAGCATTTT. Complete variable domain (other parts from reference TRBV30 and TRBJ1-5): SQTIHQWPATLVQPVGSPLSLECTVEGTSNPNLYWYRQAAGRGLQLLFYSVGIGQISSEVPQNLSASRPQDRQFILSSKKLLLSDSGFYLCAWSVRGLVRGVSLYQPQHFGDGTRLSIL.

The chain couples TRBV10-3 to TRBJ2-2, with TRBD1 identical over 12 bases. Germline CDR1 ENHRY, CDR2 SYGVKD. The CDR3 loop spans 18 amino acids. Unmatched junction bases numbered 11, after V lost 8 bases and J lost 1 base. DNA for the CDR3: TGTGCCATCCAGGCGTGGGGACAGGGGGCCCTGAACACCGGGGAGCTGTTTTTT. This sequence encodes CAIQAWGQGALNTGELFF.

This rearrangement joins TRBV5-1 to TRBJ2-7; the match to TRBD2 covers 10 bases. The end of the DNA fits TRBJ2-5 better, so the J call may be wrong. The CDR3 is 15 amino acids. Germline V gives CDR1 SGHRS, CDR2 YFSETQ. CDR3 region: CASSPGTSEGETQYF. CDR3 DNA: TGCGCCAGCAGCCCGGGGACTAGCGAGGGAGAGACCCAGTACTTC.

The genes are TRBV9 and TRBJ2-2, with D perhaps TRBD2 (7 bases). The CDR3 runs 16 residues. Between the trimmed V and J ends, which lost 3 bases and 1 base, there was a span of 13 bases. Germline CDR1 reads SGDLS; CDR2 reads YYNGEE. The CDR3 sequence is CASSALGGGNTGELFF. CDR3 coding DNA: TGTGCCAGCAGCGCTCTAGGGGGGGGGAACACCGGGGAGCTGTTTTTT.

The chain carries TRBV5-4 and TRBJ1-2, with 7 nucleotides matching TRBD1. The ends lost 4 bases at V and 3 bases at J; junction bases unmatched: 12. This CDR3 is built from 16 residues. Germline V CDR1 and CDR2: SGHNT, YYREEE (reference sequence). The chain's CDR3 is CASSTPGQNFDYGYTF. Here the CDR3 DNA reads TGTGCCAGCAGCACCCCGGGACAGAACTTTGACTATGGCTACACCTTC.

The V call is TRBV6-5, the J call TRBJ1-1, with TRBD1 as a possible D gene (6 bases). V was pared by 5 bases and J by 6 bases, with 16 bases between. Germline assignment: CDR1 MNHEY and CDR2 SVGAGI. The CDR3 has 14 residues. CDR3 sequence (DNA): TGTGCCAGCAGTACGACAGGTTTCTTCGCTGAAGCTTTCTTT. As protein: CASSTTGFFAEAFF.

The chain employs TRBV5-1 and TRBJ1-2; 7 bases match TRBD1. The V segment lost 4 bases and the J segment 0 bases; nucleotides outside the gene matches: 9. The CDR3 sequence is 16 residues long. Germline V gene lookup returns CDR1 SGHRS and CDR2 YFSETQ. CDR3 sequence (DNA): TGCGCCAGCAGCCGGGGACAGCCCTCTACTAACTATGGCTACACCTTC. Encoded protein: CASSRGQPSTNYGYTF.